This T cell receptor (beta chain) was sequenced during a study of cytomegalovirus exposure and HLA in healthy donors. Background on the study: Out of 180 million or so T cells, an earlier analysis found around 120 million unique TCR beta sequences in total. An early release of data contained approximately 85 million unique TCRs, which came from HLA-typed donors.

Nominally healthy donors provided the samples, though records likely missed some immune exposures. This clone turned up a few times. PCR employed 60 Vbeta and 13 Jbeta primers. Data came from immunoSEQ multiplex PCR; TCRdb stores just in-frame clones and leaves some out. The sample has approximately 140,000 clones; roughly four fifths are singletons. V was shortened by 6 bases and J by 8 bases, with 8 bases between the two germline ends. CDR1 and CDR2 (germline): ENHRY, SYGVKD. The CDR3 has 11 residues. Sequenced sample: PBMCs. V usage is TRBV10-3 and J usage is TRBJ2-1; D is unresolved. The source of this sequence is a boy younger than 10 in good health and CMV-seronegative. The CDR3 region is CAIRSYDEQFF. The CDR3, as DNA: TGTGCCATCAGATCGTATGATGAGCAGTTCTTC.